This TCR beta chain was captured in a study of CD8 T cells in Susac syndrome. With V trimmed by 5 bases and J by 9 bases, 3 bases remained unmatched. The length of the CDR3 is 12 residues. CDR1 SGHNT and CDR2 YENEEA come from the germline V gene. cDNA came from 0.5 to 1 ug RNA primed by random hexamers. Via MiXCR, TCRdb re-called the immunoSEQ multiplex PCR reads, giving one row per CDR3 protein. The repertoire has about 71,000 distinct CDR3 sequences, 96% of them found once; the top ten carry 0.1% to 0.12%. This rearrangement joins TRBV11-3 to TRBJ2-3; 9 bases are shared with TRBD1. Source material: CD4+ T cells from PBMCs. The receptor comes from a human donor with multiple sclerosis. The CDR3 DNA sequence: TGTGCCAGCAGCGGGGACAGGGCCACGCAGTATTTT. Encoded protein: CASSGDRATQYF.